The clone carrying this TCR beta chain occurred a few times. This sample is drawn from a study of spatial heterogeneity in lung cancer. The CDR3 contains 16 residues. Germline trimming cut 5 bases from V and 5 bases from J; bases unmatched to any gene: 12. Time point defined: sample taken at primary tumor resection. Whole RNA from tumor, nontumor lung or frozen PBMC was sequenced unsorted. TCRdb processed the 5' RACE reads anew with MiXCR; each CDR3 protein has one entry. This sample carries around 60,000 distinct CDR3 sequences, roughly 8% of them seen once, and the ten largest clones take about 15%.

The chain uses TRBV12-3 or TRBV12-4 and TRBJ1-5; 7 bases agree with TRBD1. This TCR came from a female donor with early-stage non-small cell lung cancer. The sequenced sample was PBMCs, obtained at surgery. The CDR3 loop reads CASSPSKRGLHQPQHF. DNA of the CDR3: TGTGCCAGCAGTCCCTCCAAGAGGGGGCTCCATCAGCCCCAGCATTTT.